This note documents a single TCR beta chain sequence. This clone has just a few counts. Its recognized antigen is unknown. No qualities accompany the bases; no much larger clone lies one base away. High-throughput TCRbeta CDR3 sequencing of frozen genomic DNA was performed by immunoSEQ, with PCR amplification, mapping, bias correction and internal controls included. As for the authors' bioinformatics: Only productive rearrangements were retained, with each unique TCRbeta sequence defined by its CDR3 nucleotide sequence together with its V and J gene. Donor-reactive sequences required at least 5-fold expansion in CFSE-low cells versus unstimulated pre-transplant cells and at least 0.01% frequency. To ensure at least 90% detection power, minimum frequency thresholds were set for each subject based on that subject's lowest-template unstimulated sample. Repertoire turnover was measured by Jensen-Shannon divergence between the top 1000 TCRbeta sequences post- and pre-transplant. Changes in detection of donor-reactive sequences were tested with two-sided Fisher's exact tests. What TCRdb holds here is the immuneACCESS table cut down to in-frame rearrangements. Part of the clones is not present; checked against another copy, under half of the missing clones reflect an unresolved V gene, and the others are unexplained. V, J and clone size are taken as reported in that table, and D and trimming were inferred from the DNA itself. This sample lists roughly 540 clones; approximately 60% were detected once. Jointly, the top ten make up less than 50% of the sample.

To define alloreactive TCRbeta sequences, the proliferating CFSE-low cells from the MLR were sequenced. CFSE-MLRs used pre-transplant recipient cells stimulated by donor PBMCs, splenocytes or lymph node cells, or third-party PBMCs. Each of the 8 studied subjects was randomized to immunosuppression withdrawal. The Qiagen DNeasy Blood and Tissue Kit was used to isolate genomic DNA. This entry comes from a study of T cell clones after liver transplantation (dated by TCRdb to between 2017 and 2020). The study in broad terms: Samples were obtained from ITN030ST, a randomized trial in which withdrawal of immunosuppression was attempted within 2 years of liver transplantation. Donor-reactive T cell clones were identified by TCRbeta sequencing after a pre-transplant mixed lymphocyte reaction and then tracked in post-transplant blood. Third party-reactive TCRbeta sequences were also identified from pre-transplant MLRs to serve as an antigen-independent comparator for donor-reactive sequences. Of the eight recipients, a few were HCV-positive, while the remaining recipients had been transplanted for non-autoimmune, non-viral indications. Subjects received no induction therapy and standard immunosuppression until randomization at 12-24 months post-transplant. To count as tolerant, a recipient had to stay completely off immunosuppression for at least one year without liver enzymes climbing beyond twice the upper limit of normal. A cohort of 8 liver transplant recipients was studied, of whom 3 were classified as tolerant and 5 as non-tolerant. General study outcomes and caveats: Donor-reactive sequences decreased more than third party-reactive sequences, which suggests partial antigen-specific deletion that was not related to withdrawal success. Low numbers of available donor cells limited the measurable donor-reactive repertoire in a couple of subjects. The conclusions were preliminary, being limited by small, heterogeneous patient numbers and by non-standardized post-transplant time points. After accounting for repertoire turnover, donor-reactive detection was significantly reduced in 7 of 8 subjects for CD4 and 8 of 8 for CD8. Without allograft tissue specimens, donor-reactive T cells may have migrated into the graft rather than being deleted. Circulating donor-reactive CD4 TCRbeta sequences fell significantly post-transplant in most of the 8 subjects, irrespective of tolerance or HCV status.

Per the germline V gene, SGDLS is the CDR1 and YYNGEE is the CDR2. The CDR3 sequence holds 14 residues, the cysteine and phenylalanine included. The entry retains the CDR3 DNA only, 42 bases that are in frame from base 1. V is pared back by 0 bases and J by 5 bases, with 11 bases lying between the germline termini. What was sequenced was CD8+ T cells from cultured PBMCs. The chain is made from TRBV9 and TRBJ2-5; the D gene assignment is perhaps TRBD1 or TRBD2, with each matching 5 bases. This TCR derives from a human patient who received a liver transplant. Some T cells present after a transplant may be cells of the graft donor. The CDR3 is CASSVGGLGETQYF. The sequence in DNA is TGTGCCAGCAGCGTAGGGGGGTTGGGGGAGACCCAGTACTTC.